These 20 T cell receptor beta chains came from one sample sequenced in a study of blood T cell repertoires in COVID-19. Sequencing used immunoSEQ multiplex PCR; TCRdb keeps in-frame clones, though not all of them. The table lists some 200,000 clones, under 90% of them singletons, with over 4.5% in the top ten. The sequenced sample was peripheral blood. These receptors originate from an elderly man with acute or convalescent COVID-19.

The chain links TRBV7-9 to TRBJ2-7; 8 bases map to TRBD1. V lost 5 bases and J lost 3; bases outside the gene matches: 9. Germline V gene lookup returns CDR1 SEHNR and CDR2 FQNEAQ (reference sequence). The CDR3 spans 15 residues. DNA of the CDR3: TGTGCCAGCAGCATCACCGGGACAGGAAACTACGAGCAGTACTTC. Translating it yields CASSITGTGNYEQYF.

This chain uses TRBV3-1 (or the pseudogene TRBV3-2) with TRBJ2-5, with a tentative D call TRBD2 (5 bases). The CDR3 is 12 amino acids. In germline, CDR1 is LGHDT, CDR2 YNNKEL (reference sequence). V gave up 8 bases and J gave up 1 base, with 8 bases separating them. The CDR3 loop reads CASLGVQETQYF. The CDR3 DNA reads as TGTGCCAGCCTCGGGGTCCAAGAGACCCAGTACTTC.

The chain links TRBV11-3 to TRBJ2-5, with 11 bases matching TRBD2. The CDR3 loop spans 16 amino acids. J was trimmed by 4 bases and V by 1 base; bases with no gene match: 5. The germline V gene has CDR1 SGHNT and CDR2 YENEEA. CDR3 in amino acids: CASSLVNGLAGETQYF. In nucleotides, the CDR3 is TGTGCCAGCAGCTTAGTAAATGGACTAGCGGGAGAGACCCAGTACTTC.

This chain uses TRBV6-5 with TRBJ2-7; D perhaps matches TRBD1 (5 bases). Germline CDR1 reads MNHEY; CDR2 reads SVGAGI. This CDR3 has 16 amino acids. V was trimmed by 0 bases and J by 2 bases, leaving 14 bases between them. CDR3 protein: CASSYSKGPRAYEQYF. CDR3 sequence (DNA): TGTGCCAGCAGTTACTCGAAGGGGCCTCGGGCCTACGAGCAGTACTTC.

The CDR3 nucleotides read TGTGCCAGCAGTTACCCCGCTACCCTGAGGCAGACCCAGTACTTC. Translated: CASSYPATLRQTQYF. The V and J genes are TRBV6-2 or TRBV6-3 and TRBJ2-5; unclear D gene. The CDR3 length is 15 residues. V lost 2 bases to trimming and J lost 6 bases, with 16 bases between them. Looked up from germline, CDR1 is MNHEY and CDR2 is SVGEGT.

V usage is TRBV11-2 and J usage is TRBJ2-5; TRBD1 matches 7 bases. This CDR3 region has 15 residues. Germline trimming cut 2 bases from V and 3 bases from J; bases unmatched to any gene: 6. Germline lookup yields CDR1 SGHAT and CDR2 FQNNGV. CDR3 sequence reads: CASSLHPGQKETQYF. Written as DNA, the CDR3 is TGTGCCAGCAGCTTACATCCGGGACAGAAAGAGACCCAGTACTTC.

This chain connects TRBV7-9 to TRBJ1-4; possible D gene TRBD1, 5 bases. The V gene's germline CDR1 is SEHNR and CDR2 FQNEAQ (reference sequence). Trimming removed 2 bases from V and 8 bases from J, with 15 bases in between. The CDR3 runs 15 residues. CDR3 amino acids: CASSLLSGGGEKLFF. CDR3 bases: TGTGCCAGCAGCTTACTGTCGGGGGGAGGCGAAAAACTGTTTTTT.

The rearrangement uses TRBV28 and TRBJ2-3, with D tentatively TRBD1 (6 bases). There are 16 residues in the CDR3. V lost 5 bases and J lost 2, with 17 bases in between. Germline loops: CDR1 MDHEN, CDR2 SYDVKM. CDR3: CASSPLGGLNTDTQYF. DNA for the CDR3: TGTGCCAGCAGTCCCCTAGGGGGTCTAAACACAGATACGCAGTATTTT. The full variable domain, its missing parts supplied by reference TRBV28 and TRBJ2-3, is DVKVTQSSRYLVKRTGEKVFLECVQDMDHENMFWYRQDPGLGLRLIYFSYDVKMKEKGDIPEGYSVSREKKERFSLILESASTNQTSMYLCASSPLGGLNTDTQYFGPGTRLTVL.

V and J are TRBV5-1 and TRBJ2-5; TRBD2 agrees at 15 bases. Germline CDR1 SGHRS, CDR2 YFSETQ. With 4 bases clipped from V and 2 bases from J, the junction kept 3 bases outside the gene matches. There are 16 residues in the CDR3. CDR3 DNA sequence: TGCGCCAGCAGCGGAGGACTAGCGGGAGGGCAAGAGACCCAGTACTTC. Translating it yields CASSGGLAGGQETQYF.

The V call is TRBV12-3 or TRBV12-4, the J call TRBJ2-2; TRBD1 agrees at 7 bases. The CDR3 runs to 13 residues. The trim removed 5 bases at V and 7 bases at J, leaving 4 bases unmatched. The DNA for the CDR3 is TGTGCCAGCAGTCACAGGGGCGACGGGGAGCTGTTTTTT. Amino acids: CASSHRGDGELFF.

CDR3 coding DNA: TGTGCCAGCAGCCAAGTTAGAAGCGGGGAGCTGTTTTTT. Translated: CASSQVRSGELFF. The V and J genes are TRBV3-1 (or the pseudogene TRBV3-2) and TRBJ2-2; D gene unclear. The germline CDR1 and CDR2 sequences are LGHDT and YNNKEL (reference sequence). Trimming took off 1 base at V and 7 bases at J, with 7 bases between the two ends. The CDR3 runs to 13 residues.

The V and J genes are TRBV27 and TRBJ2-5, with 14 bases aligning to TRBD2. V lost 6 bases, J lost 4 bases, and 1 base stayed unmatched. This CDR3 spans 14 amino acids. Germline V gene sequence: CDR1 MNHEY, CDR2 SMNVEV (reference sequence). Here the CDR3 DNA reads TGTGCCAGCAGGGGACTAGCGGGAGTAGAGACCCAGTACTTC. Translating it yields CASRGLAGVETQYF.

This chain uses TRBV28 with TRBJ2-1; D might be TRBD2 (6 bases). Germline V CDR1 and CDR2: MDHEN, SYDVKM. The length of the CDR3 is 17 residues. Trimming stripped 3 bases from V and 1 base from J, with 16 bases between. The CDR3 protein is CASSLQGMAGSYNEQFF. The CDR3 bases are TGTGCCAGCAGTTTGCAGGGCATGGCGGGATCCTACAATGAGCAGTTCTTC.

The chain's CDR3 is CASSLTQNTEAFF. The CDR3 DNA is TGTGCCAGCAGCTTAACCCAGAACACTGAAGCTTTCTTT. The chain links TRBV7-3 to TRBJ1-1; no clear D. Germline CDR1 SGHTA, CDR2 FQGTGA. This CDR3 has 13 residues. V was trimmed by 0 bases and J by 1 base, leaving 3 bases between them.

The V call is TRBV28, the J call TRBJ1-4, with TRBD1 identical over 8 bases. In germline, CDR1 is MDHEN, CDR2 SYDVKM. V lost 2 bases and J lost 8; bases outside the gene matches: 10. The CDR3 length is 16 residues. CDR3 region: CASSLDQGAKGEKLFF. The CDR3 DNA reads TGTGCCAGCAGTTTAGATCAGGGGGCGAAAGGCGAAAAACTGTTTTTT.

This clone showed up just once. The CDR3 DNA follows: TGTGCCATCAGTGAGACTAGCGGGGCCTACGAGCAGTACTTC. Amino acids: CAISETSGAYEQYF. V usage is TRBV10-3 and J usage is TRBJ2-7; 10 bases match TRBD2. This CDR3 has 14 residues. V shed 2 bases, J shed 2 bases, and the junction held 0 bases outside the gene matches. Germline CDR1 is ENHRY and CDR2 is SYGVKD.

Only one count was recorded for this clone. The CDR3: CSVEGGSSTDTQYF. CDR3 DNA sequence: TGCAGCGTTGAAGGCGGCTCCTCCACAGATACGCAGTATTTT. This sequence joins TRBV29-1 and TRBJ2-3; D remains ambiguous. The CDR3 length is 14 residues. Germline values: CDR1 SQVTM, CDR2 ANQGSEA. V was pared by 1 base and J by 2 bases, with 10 bases between.

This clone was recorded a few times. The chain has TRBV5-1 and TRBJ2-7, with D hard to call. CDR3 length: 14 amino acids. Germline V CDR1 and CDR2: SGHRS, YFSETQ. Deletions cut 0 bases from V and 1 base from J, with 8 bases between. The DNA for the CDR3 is TGCGCCAGCAGCTTGGGTTTCAGGTCCTACGAGCAGTACTTC. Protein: CASSLGFRSYEQYF.

CDR3 sequence (DNA): TGTGCCAGCTCCCAGGCTATGGAGGACACCATATATTTT. This encodes CASSQAMEDTIYF. The chain combines TRBV18 with TRBJ1-3, with D uncertain. V was shortened by 6 bases and J by 8 bases, with 14 bases between the two germline ends. The CDR3 loop spans 13 amino acids. Germline CDR1 and CDR2: KGHSH and LQKENI. Full variable domain (outside the CDR3, taken from reference TRBV18 and TRBJ1-3): NAGVMQNPRHLVRRRGQEARLRCSPMKGHSHVYWYRQLPEEGLKFMVYLQKENIIDESGMPKERFSAEFPKEGPSILRIQQVVRGDSAAYFCASSQAMEDTIYFGEGSWLTVV.

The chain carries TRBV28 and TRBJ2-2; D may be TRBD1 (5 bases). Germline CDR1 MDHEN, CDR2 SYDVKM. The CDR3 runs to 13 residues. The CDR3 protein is CALEGDNTGELFF. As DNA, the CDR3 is TGTGCTTTGGAAGGGGATAACACCGGGGAGCTGTTTTTT.